These 27 T cell receptor beta chains share one sample of origin, sequenced in a study of T cell responses to AZD1222 COVID-19 vaccine. Sequencing used immunoSEQ multiplex PCR; TCRdb keeps in-frame clones, though not all of them. The table records around 100,000 clones, more than 85% of them present only once. The source material was peripheral blood, sampled on day 0 of AZD1222 vaccination. The receptors here all came from an adult in good health.

The rearrangement joins TRBV28 to TRBJ1-3, with D unclear. V was shortened by 3 bases and J by 6 bases, with 6 bases between the two germline ends. Germline V gives CDR1 MDHEN, CDR2 SYDVKM. The CDR3 is made up of 12 amino acids. Written as DNA, the CDR3 is TGTGCCAGCAGTTTCACGGTAAACACCATATATTTT. Its protein is CASSFTVNTIYF.

The V and J genes are TRBV28 and TRBJ1-1; D ambiguous. Germline-derived CDR1 and CDR2 are MDHEN and SYDVKM. The CDR3 totals 12 residues. Trimming pared 3 bases from V and 6 bases from J, leaving 8 bases between. The CDR3 loop is CASSFLGAEAFF. The CDR3 DNA reads as TGTGCCAGCAGTTTTTTAGGAGCTGAAGCTTTCTTT.

This clone has a single count. This rearrangement joins TRBV6-5 to TRBJ1-1; TRBD1 aligns across 8 bases. From germline, CDR1 is MNHEY and CDR2 SVGAGI. This CDR3 is built from 15 residues. The V and J ends lost 5 bases and 6 bases, in that order; junction bases with no gene match: 11. This chain's CDR3 is CASSPKDRVGPEAFF. CDR3 nucleotide sequence: TGTGCCAGCAGTCCTAAGGACAGGGTTGGCCCTGAAGCTTTCTTT.

This chain connects TRBV5-6 to TRBJ2-6, with D perhaps matching TRBD2 (5 bases). Germline values: CDR1 SGHDT, CDR2 YYEEEE. The V end lost 2 bases, the J end lost 3 bases, and 12 bases lay between the germline ends. The CDR3 has 16 amino acids. The CDR3 DNA sequence: TGTGCCAGCAGCTTAGCGGCCAGAAGTGGGGCCAACGTCCTGACTTTC. Translating it yields CASSLAARSGANVLTF.

The CDR3: CASSLGIAGGQETQYF. Written as DNA, the CDR3 is TGTGCCAGCAGCTTGGGGATCGCAGGGGGCCAAGAGACCCAGTACTTC. The chain has TRBV5-8 and TRBJ2-5; TRBD1 aligns across 7 bases. Trimming removed 0 bases from V and 1 base from J; junction bases left unmatched: 6. Germline V gives CDR1 SGHTS, CDR2 YDEGEE. The CDR3 contains 16 residues.

This sequence joins TRBV20-1 and TRBJ1-1, with D unresolved. The V and J ends lost 3 bases and 2 bases respectively, with 13 bases between them. This CDR3 is 14 amino acids long. Germline values: CDR1 DFQATT, CDR2 SNEGSKA (reference sequence). The CDR3 reads CSASGWRENTEAFF. CDR3 bases: TGCAGTGCTAGTGGGTGGAGAGAAAACACTGAAGCTTTCTTT.

The chain recombines TRBV9 with TRBJ1-6; TRBD1 might be the D (5 bases). Per germline, CDR1 SGDLS and CDR2 YYNGEE. This CDR3 comprises 15 residues. Trimming took off 0 bases at V and 15 bases at J, with 19 bases between the two ends. The DNA for the CDR3 is TGTGCCAGCAGCGTAGTGGGGACCCCTATAACGGGCCTCCACTTT. Translated, it gives CASSVVGTPITGLHF.

The chain links TRBV5-1 to TRBJ2-2, with D unresolved. V lost 0 bases, J lost 4 bases, and 10 bases lay in between. Germline values: CDR1 SGHRS, CDR2 YFSETQ. The CDR3 extends over 15 amino acids. The CDR3 nucleotides read TGCGCCAGCAGCTTGGCTCAGGCGCCCACCGGGGAGCTGTTTTTT. This sequence encodes CASSLAQAPTGELFF. The full variable domain, with the rest looked up from reference TRBV5-1 and TRBJ2-2, is KAGVTQTPRYLIKTRGQQVTLSCSPISGHRSVSWYQQTPGQGLQFLFEYFSETQRNKGNFPGRFSGRQFSNSRSEMNVSTLELGDSALYLCASSLAQAPTGELFFGEGSRLTVL.

This chain joins TRBV6-5 and TRBJ2-5; the match to TRBD1 covers 8 bases. Germline CDR1 reads MNHEY; CDR2 reads SVGAGI. J gave up 5 bases and V 7 bases, and 6 bases lay outside the gene matches. This CDR3 is 13 amino acids long. CDR3 amino acids: CASTSGGRETQYF. The CDR3 DNA sequence: TGTGCCAGCACCTCAGGGGGCCGGGAGACCCAGTACTTC.

The J gene is TRBJ2-7, the V gene TRBV12-3 or TRBV12-4, with TRBD1 matching 7 bases. The CDR3 length is 13 residues. V gave up 7 bases and J gave up 7 bases; unmatched junction bases: 10. CDR3 amino acids: CASTPGAGGEQYF. The CDR3 nucleotides read TGTGCCAGCACTCCCGGAGCAGGGGGAGAGCAGTACTTC.

The rearrangement uses TRBV11-2 and TRBJ2-7; TRBD2 aligns across 8 bases. V lost 1 base, J lost 0 bases, and 5 bases stayed unmatched. The germline gives CDR1 SGHAT, CDR2 FQNNGV. CDR3 size: 16 residues. The CDR3 protein is CASSLGGGGSSYEQYF. CDR3 nucleotide sequence: TGTGCCAGCAGCTTAGGCGGCGGGGGGTCCTCCTACGAGCAGTACTTC.

This clone was observed a single time. V and J are TRBV5-4 and TRBJ2-3; D possibly corresponds to TRBD1 (5 bases). V lost 0 bases and J 0 bases, leaving 11 bases between the germline ends. The CDR3 contains 16 residues. Germline CDR1 is SGHNT and CDR2 is YYREEE (reference sequence). As DNA, the CDR3 is TGTGCCAGCAGCTTGGGGGCAGGGCTCAGCACAGATACGCAGTATTTT. As protein: CASSLGAGLSTDTQYF.

V usage is TRBV6-5 and J usage is TRBJ2-1, with 13 bases lining up with TRBD2. The CDR3 has 13 residues. Germline lookup yields CDR1 MNHEY and CDR2 SVGAGI. Trimming took 6 bases from V and 14 from J; bases not matched to a gene: 7. This CDR3 is CASRETSGRIKFF. The DNA for the CDR3 is TGTGCCAGCAGGGAGACTAGCGGGAGGATTAAGTTCTTC.

The genes are TRBV5-6 and TRBJ2-3; D unclear. The germline V gene encodes CDR1 SGHDT and CDR2 YYEEEE. The CDR3 runs 12 residues. Trimming took 4 bases from V and 4 from J, leaving 7 bases between them. The CDR3 sequence is CASSAGADTQYF. As DNA, the CDR3 is TGTGCCAGCAGCGCCGGTGCAGATACGCAGTATTTT.

The rearrangement joins TRBV7-8 to TRBJ1-5; 10 nucleotides align to TRBD1. V gave up 1 base and J gave up 3 bases; unmatched junction bases: 6. The V gene's germline CDR1 is SGHVS and CDR2 FQNEAQ. This CDR3 has 17 amino acids. This CDR3 reads CASSLEGTGVSNQPQHF. CDR3 nucleotides: TGTGCCAGCAGCTTAGAGGGGACAGGGGTTTCCAATCAGCCCCAGCATTTT.

Of note for this clone: The junction and the germline gene differ at one end; a read error may be behind it. The chain is built from TRBV29-1 and TRBJ1-5; D not resolved. The CDR3 totals 12 residues. The V gene's germline CDR1 is SQVTM and CDR2 ANQGSEA. CDR3 bases: TGCAGCGTTAAAGACGGAGGCCAGCCCCAGCATTTT. Translating it yields CSVKDGGQPQHF.

The chain links TRBV10-2 to TRBJ1-2, with D uncertain. The CDR3 spans 15 residues. The V gene's germline CDR1 is WSHSY and CDR2 SAAADI. With 2 bases removed from V and 8 bases from J, the gap between germline ends came to 18 bases. CDR3 region: CASSERRQLRRGYTF. In DNA, the CDR3 is TGCGCCAGCAGTGAGAGGCGTCAACTCCGGAGGGGCTACACCTTC.

The genes are TRBV5-1 and TRBJ2-2; no firm D call. The germline gives CDR1 SGHRS, CDR2 YFSETQ. Trimming removed 0 bases from V and 2 bases from J, with 5 bases in between. This CDR3 is 14 amino acids long. The CDR3, as DNA: TGCGCCAGCAGCTTGGCAAAAAACACCGGGGAGCTGTTTTTT. Translation gives CASSLAKNTGELFF.

V and J are TRBV18 and TRBJ2-3, with TRBD2 identical over 7 bases. CDR1 is KGHSH and CDR2 is LQKENI in the germline V gene. The V segment lost 4 bases and the J segment 5 bases; nucleotides outside the gene matches: 6. This CDR3 has 14 residues. The CDR3 bases are TGTGCCAGCTCACAGGCCACGGGGGGAGATACGCAGTATTTT. It yields the protein CASSQATGGDTQYF.

The chain employs TRBV14 and TRBJ2-1, with no clear D. With 4 bases removed from V and 7 bases from J, the gap between germline ends came to 11 bases. Germline V gene sequence: CDR1 SGHDN, CDR2 FVKESK. The CDR3 is made up of 13 amino acids. The CDR3 DNA reads TGTGCCAGCAGCCTCTACCACTTAAATGAGCAGTTCTTC. It yields the protein CASSLYHLNEQFF.

The chain joins TRBV7-3 to TRBJ2-7, with 7 positions matching TRBD2. The CDR3 extends over 16 amino acids. Trimming removed 8 bases from V and 0 bases from J; junction bases left unmatched: 13. From germline, CDR1 is SGHTA and CDR2 FQGTGA. In DNA form, the CDR3 reads TGTGCCAGCCATCCGACGGGGACTACAATCTCCTACGAGCAGTACTTC. Protein: CASHPTGTTISYEQYF.

The chain employs TRBV6-5 and TRBJ2-1, with D possibly called TRBD1 or TRBD2 (5 bases each). The CDR3 runs 14 residues. Germline CDR1 reads MNHEY; CDR2 reads SVGAGI. V dropped 6 bases and J dropped 1 base, with 10 bases sitting between them. The DNA for the CDR3 is TGTGCCAGCAGCCGGGACCCGTCCTACAATGAGCAGTTCTTC. It translates to CASSRDPSYNEQFF.

V usage is TRBV28 and J usage is TRBJ2-7; tentative D call: TRBD2 (6 bases). CDR1 and CDR2 (germline): MDHEN, SYDVKM. Trimming removed 4 bases at V and 0 bases at J, with 16 bases between. CDR3 length: 16 residues. The CDR3 nucleotides are TGTGCCAGCAGTTCCCCCGGGACTGCTAGCTCCTACGAGCAGTACTTC. Its translation is CASSSPGTASSYEQYF.

J is TRBJ2-7 and V is TRBV7-2, with D maybe TRBD1 (5 bases). Trimming took off 0 bases at V and 1 base at J, with 7 bases between the two ends. CDR1 is SGHTA, CDR2 FQGNSA, per germline. The CDR3 consists of 14 residues. The CDR3 sequence: CASSLAGQSYEQYF. The CDR3, as DNA: TGTGCCAGCAGCTTAGCGGGGCAGTCCTACGAGCAGTACTTC.

This sequence joins TRBV19 and TRBJ2-7, with a weak D call TRBD1 (6 bases). Germline V CDR1 and CDR2: LNHDA, SQIVND (reference sequence). Between the trimmed V and J ends, which lost 5 bases and 0 bases, there was a span of 11 bases. The CDR3 is 14 residues long. The CDR3 loop is CASSDTGSSYEQYF. As DNA, the CDR3 is TGTGCCAGTAGTGACACAGGGAGCTCCTACGAGCAGTACTTC.

The chain has TRBV28 and TRBJ2-3, with D perhaps being TRBD1 or TRBD2 (5 bases each). Trimming took off 5 bases at V and 2 bases at J, with 14 bases between the two ends. From germline, CDR1 is MDHEN and CDR2 SYDVKM. This CDR3 is built from 15 residues. Here the CDR3 reads CASSRVGRDTDTQYF. CDR3 DNA sequence: TGTGCCAGCAGTCGGGTGGGACGGGACACAGATACGCAGTATTTT. The full variable domain, rest sourced from reference TRBV28 and TRBJ2-3, is DVKVTQSSRYLVKRTGEKVFLECVQDMDHENMFWYRQDPGLGLRLIYFSYDVKMKEKGDIPEGYSVSREKKERFSLILESASTNQTSMYLCASSRVGRDTDTQYFGPGTRLTVL.

The chain recombines TRBV20-1 with TRBJ2-5; D call uncertain. V was trimmed by 3 bases and J by 3 bases, leaving 14 bases between them. Germline loops: CDR1 DFQATT, CDR2 SNEGSKA (reference sequence). The CDR3 totals 14 residues. In nucleotides, the CDR3 is TGCAGTGCTAGTCCAAATCGTGAGAAAGAGACCCAGTACTTC. This gives the protein CSASPNREKETQYF.